The 32 T cell receptor beta chains below all came from one sample that was sequenced in a study of Graves' ophthalmopathy and Graves' hyperthyroidism. RNA served as the template for amplifying TCR beta CDR3 regions. HTBI primers were used in a first-round RT-PCR, which preceded a second-round multiplex PCR. MiXCR, applied by TCRdb to the multiplex PCR reads, yields one record per CDR3 protein. The data contain around 1,200,000 distinct CDR3 sequences, about 38% of them singletons. The sequencing sample was made of peripheral blood or thyroid tissue (not recorded which). These receptors came from an adult man with Graves' hyperthyroidism.

This clonotype has just a few counts. The gene calls are TRBV10-3 and TRBJ1-5; no definite D call. The CDR3 runs 19 residues. Per the germline V gene, CDR1 is ENHRY and CDR2 is SYGVKD. Trimming removed 0 bases at V and 2 bases at J, with 20 bases between. This chain's CDR3 is CAISESNFSGRQRNQPQHF. DNA for the CDR3: TGTGCCATCAGTGAGTCGAACTTCTCGGGGAGGCAGCGCAATCAGCCCCAGCATTTT.

This chain connects TRBV7-6 to TRBJ2-7; D call uncertain. Trimming left V 7 bases short and J 7 bases short, with 14 bases between. The CDR3 extends over 12 amino acids. Germline CDR1 reads SGHVS; CDR2 reads FNYEAQ. This CDR3 is CASTVGSGEQYF. Here the CDR3 DNA reads TGTGCCAGCACCGTAGGGTCCGGTGAGCAGTACTTC.

This clonotype was observed a handful of times. This chain joins TRBV6-5 and TRBJ1-6; D might be TRBD1 (6 bases). The CDR3 has 16 residues. Per the germline V gene, CDR1 is MNHEY and CDR2 is SVGAGI. Trimming shortened V by 0 bases and J by 7 bases, and 13 bases separated the two germline ends. DNA for the CDR3: TGTGCCAGCAGTTACTCGGGGGCAGGCCTGAATTCACCCCTCCACTTT. The encoded protein is CASSYSGAGLNSPLHF.

This clonotype was counted ten times or more. The rearrangement joins TRBV7-6 to TRBJ2-7; 10 nucleotides line up with TRBD1. Germline values: CDR1 SGHVS, CDR2 FNYEAQ. V shed 4 bases, J shed 7 bases, and the junction held 7 bases outside the gene matches. The CDR3 runs to 14 residues. The CDR3 spells CASSSRTGGPEQYF. In DNA, the CDR3 is TGTGCCAGCAGCTCCAGGACAGGGGGGCCGGAGCAGTACTTC.

This chain uses TRBV7-8 with TRBJ2-5; 9 nucleotides agree with TRBD1. The ends lost 5 bases at V and 5 bases at J; junction bases unmatched: 9. Germline V CDR1 and CDR2: SGHVS, FQNEAQ. The CDR3 spans 15 residues. DNA for the CDR3: TGTGCCAGCAGCCAGGGACAGGGTGATGGGGAGACCCAGTACTTC. Protein sequence: CASSQGQGDGETQYF.

The chain links TRBV7-9 to TRBJ1-4; TRBD1 matches 8 bases. This CDR3 has 15 amino acids. The ends lost 4 bases at V and 4 bases at J; junction bases unmatched: 5. Germline CDR1 reads SEHNR; CDR2 reads FQNEAQ (reference sequence). Written as DNA, the CDR3 is TGTGCCAGCAGCTCGACAGGGGCTCGTAATGAAAAACTGTTTTTT. Translated: CASSSTGARNEKLFF.

This chain links TRBV6-2 or TRBV6-3 with TRBJ1-5, with no clear D. The germline V gene encodes CDR1 MNHEY and CDR2 SVGEGT. Trimming left V 3 bases short and J 4 bases short, with 10 bases between. This CDR3 region has 14 residues. CDR3 amino acids: CASSYPPQNQPQHF. CDR3 DNA sequence: TGTGCCAGCAGTTATCCACCTCAAAATCAGCCCCAGCATTTT.

The chain uses TRBV6-5 and TRBJ2-7; D gene unclear. This CDR3 comprises 12 residues. The V gene lost 4 bases and the J gene lost 7 bases, with 11 bases spanning the gap. CDR1 MNHEY and CDR2 SVGAGI come from the germline V gene. The CDR3, as DNA: TGTGCCAGCAGTTCCTACGATCGTGAGCAGTACTTC. Its translation: CASSSYDREQYF.

The V call is TRBV11-2, the J call TRBJ1-1, with D perhaps matching TRBD1 (5 bases). Germline-derived CDR1 and CDR2 are SGHAT and FQNNGV. Trimming stripped 4 bases from V and 3 bases from J, with 12 bases between. CDR3 length: 14 residues. The CDR3 coding sequence is TGTGCCAGCAGCTATGCGGGACGGTACACTGAAGCTTTCTTT. This sequence encodes CASSYAGRYTEAFF.

This clonotype was recorded at least ten times. This chain links TRBV15 with TRBJ1-3; D may be TRBD1 (5 bases). This CDR3 is built from 16 residues. V dropped 5 bases and J dropped 0 bases, with 14 bases sitting between them. CDR1 and CDR2 from the germline V gene are LNHNV and YYDKDF (reference sequence). The CDR3 loop is CATSAPGAPSGNTIYF. Written as DNA, the CDR3 is TGTGCCACCAGCGCCCCTGGGGCTCCCTCTGGAAACACCATATATTTT.

This clonotype showed up many times. This chain joins TRBV9 and TRBJ2-5; possible D gene TRBD2, 5 bases. The ends were cut back, 0 bases at V and 5 bases at J, with 14 bases in the middle. Germline CDR1 SGDLS, CDR2 YYNGEE. The CDR3 extends over 15 amino acids. This CDR3 reads CASSVGRLPGETQYF. CDR3 in DNA: TGTGCCAGCAGCGTAGGGAGACTACCGGGTGAGACCCAGTACTTC.

This clonotype was seen a handful of times. The V gene is TRBV4-2, the J gene TRBJ1-2; D remains ambiguous. In germline, CDR1 is LGHNA, CDR2 YNFKEQ. Trimming left V 8 bases short and J 6 bases short, with 16 bases between. This CDR3 comprises 13 residues. The CDR3 DNA is TGTGCCAGCTCACCAGCGGCCGGGGATGGCTACACCTTC. This gives the protein CASSPAAGDGYTF.

This chain's CDR3 is CASSQSRAEGSAKNIQYF. The CDR3 bases are TGTGCCAGCAGCCAATCGAGGGCCGAGGGGTCAGCCAAAAACATTCAGTACTTC. This chain connects TRBV16 to TRBJ2-4, with D possibly being TRBD1 or TRBD2 (5 bases each). The CDR3 has 18 residues. The ends were cut back, 0 bases at V and 0 bases at J, with 15 bases in the middle. Germline V gene data show CDR1 as KGHSY and CDR2 as FQNENV. The full variable domain, with the rest looked up from reference TRBV16 and TRBJ2-4, is GEEVAQTPKHLVRGEGQKAKLYCAPIKGHSYVFWYQQVLKNEFKFLISFQNENVFDETGMPKERFSAKCLPNSPCSLEIQATKLEDSAVYFCASSQSRAEGSAKNIQYFGAGTRLSVL.

There are many counts of this clonotype. This chain links TRBV15 with TRBJ1-5; D is uncertain. In germline, CDR1 is LNHNV, CDR2 YYDKDF (reference sequence). V lost 0 bases and J lost 7, with 7 bases in between. The CDR3 totals 13 residues. The CDR3 is CATSREERQPQHF. CDR3 in DNA: TGTGCCACCAGCAGAGAGGAAAGGCAGCCCCAGCATTTT.

With respect to this clonotype: This CDR3 fails to terminate in the conserved phenylalanine or tryptophan, so it likely reflects a read error. Because the CDR3's place on the DNA is in doubt, the DNA is left out and the CDR3 is given as listed by TCRdb. The V gene is TRBV9, the J gene TRBJ1-1; TRBD1, the table's D call, lacks a check against the DNA. The germline CDR1 and CDR2 sequences are SGDLS and YYNGEE. The CDR3 region is 10 residues in length, termini included. The CDR3 reads CASSADGAYY.

In its sample, this clonotype was seen many times. The V and J genes are TRBV10-3 and TRBJ2-5; 8 nucleotides align to TRBD2. CDR1 ENHRY and CDR2 SYGVKD come from the germline V gene. V was clipped by 10 bases and J by 4 bases; unmatched bases: 20. This CDR3 is 17 amino acids long. Written as DNA, the CDR3 is TGTGCCAGCGTATTAATCTCGGGTAGCGGGATTCTAGAGACCCAGTACTTC. This gives the protein CASVLISGSGILETQYF.

This clonotype appeared many times. V and J are TRBV7-2 and TRBJ1-6; D possibly corresponds to TRBD1 (6 bases). Germline V gives CDR1 SGHTA, CDR2 FQGNSA. This CDR3 has 15 amino acids. V lost 8 bases to trimming and J lost 8 bases, with 19 bases between them. The CDR3: CASSGTPLTHSPLHF. The DNA for the CDR3 is TGTGCCAGCTCCGGGACACCTCTAACTCATTCACCCCTCCACTTT.

A single count supports this clonotype. The chain joins TRBV10-2 to TRBJ1-6, with D unclear. The V gene lost 2 bases and the J gene lost 5 bases, with 4 bases spanning the gap. The CDR3 length is 13 residues. Germline V gene lookup returns CDR1 WSHSY and CDR2 SAAADI. The CDR3 coding sequence is TGCGCCAGCAGTGAGCCGGATAATTCACCCCTCCACTTT. As protein: CASSEPDNSPLHF.

This clonotype was recorded many times. The chain uses TRBV10-3 and TRBJ1-5; D possibly corresponds to TRBD1 (6 bases). The CDR3 has 18 residues. V lost 3 bases and J lost 2, with 20 bases in between. CDR1 and CDR2 from the germline V gene are ENHRY and SYGVKD. CDR3: CAISDSLGGRNGNQPQHF. DNA for the CDR3: TGTGCCATCAGTGACTCGCTGGGGGGGCGCAACGGCAATCAGCCCCAGCATTTT.

V and J are TRBV10-3 and TRBJ2-6; 11 nucleotides align to TRBD1. The J segment lost 0 bases and the V segment lost 3 bases, leaving 7 bases of the junction unmatched. In germline, CDR1 is ENHRY, CDR2 SYGVKD. This CDR3 comprises 19 residues. DNA of the CDR3: TGTGCCATCAGTGACAGGACAGGGGGCCGCGACTCTGGGGCCAACGTCCTGACTTTC. Translated: CAISDRTGGRDSGANVLTF.

The chain is built from TRBV18 and TRBJ2-5; D may match TRBD1 or TRBD2 (5 bases each). This CDR3 is built from 14 residues. Germline V gene data show CDR1 as KGHSH and CDR2 as LQKENI. Trimming took off 5 bases at V and 4 bases at J, with 14 bases between the two ends. DNA of the CDR3: TGTGCCAGCTCAGCAAACGGGGCTCGAGAGACCCAGTACTTC. Its translation is CASSANGARETQYF. Full variable domain (outside the CDR3, taken from reference TRBV18 and TRBJ2-5): NAGVMQNPRHLVRRRGQEARLRCSPMKGHSHVYWYRQLPEEGLKFMVYLQKENIIDESGMPKERFSAEFPKEGPSILRIQQVVRGDSAAYFCASSANGARETQYFGPGTRLLVL.

This clonotype was recorded many times. The chain is built from TRBV13 and TRBJ1-2; TRBD1 might be the D (6 bases). In germline, CDR1 is PRHDT, CDR2 FYEKMQ (reference sequence). The ends were cut back, 4 bases at V and 0 bases at J, with 15 bases in the middle. This CDR3 region has 16 residues. The CDR3 here is CASSSAPDRANYGYTF. In DNA form, the CDR3 reads TGTGCCAGCAGCTCAGCCCCGGACAGAGCTAACTATGGCTACACCTTC.

The chain couples TRBV2 to TRBJ2-5; D gene unclear. The V gene's germline CDR1 is SNHLY and CDR2 FYNNEI. The CDR3 runs to 12 residues. The V end lost 3 bases, the J end lost 9 bases, and 11 bases lay between the germline ends. This CDR3 is CASSDLTQPQYF. CDR3 bases: TGTGCCAGCAGTGATTTGACTCAGCCCCAGTACTTC.

A remark on this clonotype: No conserved phenylalanine or tryptophan ends this CDR3, so it is likely a read error. This chain links TRBV10-2 with TRBJ1-5, with D maybe TRBD1 (6 bases). The germline V gene encodes CDR1 WSHSY and CDR2 SAAADI. CDR3 length equals 14 residues. CDR3 nucleotides: TGCGCTAGCCAAGATCGGGCAGGGGCTCAGCCCCAGCATCTT. Translation: CASQDRAGAQPQHL.

As regards this clonotype: This could be a read error, since a much larger clone is one nucleotide away. The V and J genes are TRBV7-2 and TRBJ1-1; a possible D gene is TRBD1 (6 bases). Per germline, CDR1 SGHTA and CDR2 FQGNSA. This CDR3 comprises 14 residues. The CDR3 is CAGSRGAANTEAFF. CDR3 DNA sequence: TGTGCCGGCAGCCGGGGGGCGGCGAACACTGAAGCTTTCTTT. Using reference TRBV7-2 and TRBJ1-1 for the parts outside the CDR3, the full variable domain is GAGVSQSPSNKVTEKGKDVELRCDPISGHTALYWYRQSLGQGLEFLIYFQGNSAPDKSGLPSDRFSAERTGGSVSTLTIQRTQQEDSAVYLCAGSRGAANTEAFFGQGTRLTVV.

Comment on this clonotype: A read error is the likely source, as a far larger clone sits one nucleotide away. The CDR3: CASSMGCEQYF. The DNA of the CDR3 is TGTGCCAGTAGTATGGGATGCGAGCAGTACTTC. The rearrangement uses TRBV19 and TRBJ2-7, with D unclear. V lost 3 bases to trimming and J lost 6 bases, with 6 bases between them. Germline V gene lookup returns CDR1 LNHDA and CDR2 SQIVND (reference sequence). The CDR3 consists of 11 residues.

This clonotype was picked up many times. The rearrangement uses TRBV20-1 and TRBJ1-2, with 10 bases lining up with TRBD1. Losses at the gene ends were 4 bases for V and 3 bases for J; bases not matched to a gene: 5. Germline CDR1 reads DFQATT; CDR2 reads SNEGSKA (reference sequence). The CDR3 sequence is 14 residues long. Here the CDR3 DNA reads TGCAGTGCTATCCGGGACAGGGGATACTATGGCTACACCTTC. The encoded protein is CSAIRDRGYYGYTF.

The table lists this clonotype with a few counts. V is TRBV6-1 and J is TRBJ1-5, with TRBD1 identical over 9 bases. Germline V gives CDR1 MNHNS, CDR2 SASEGT. This CDR3 comprises 15 residues. The V segment lost 6 bases and the J segment 7 bases; nucleotides outside the gene matches: 10. CDR3 nucleotide sequence: TGTGCCAGCAGGCCATGGACAGGGGAAGGGCAGCCCCAGCATTTT. It is translated as CASRPWTGEGQPQHF.

In regard to this clonotype: The conserved phenylalanine or tryptophan is not found at the CDR3 terminus, so this likely reflects a read error. This chain uses TRBV5-1 with TRBJ2-7; D gene unclear. The CDR3 extends over 13 amino acids. The germline V gene encodes CDR1 SGHRS and CDR2 YFSETQ. V was shortened by 0 bases and J by 2 bases, with 6 bases between the two germline ends. CDR3 amino acids: CASSLEGTYEQYL. DNA for the CDR3: TGCGCCAGCAGCTTGGAAGGTACCTACGAGCAGTACCTC.

This clonotype has more than one count but fewer than ten. The chain joins TRBV5-4 to TRBJ2-7; TRBD1 agrees at 7 bases. V was pared by 0 bases and J by 2 bases, with 11 bases of the junction left unmatched. Germline assignment: CDR1 SGHNT and CDR2 YYREEE (reference sequence). The CDR3 spans 17 residues. As DNA, the CDR3 is TGTGCCAGCAGCTTGGACTGGACAGGTCCTTATACCTACGAGCAGTACTTC. Amino acids: CASSLDWTGPYTYEQYF.

The chain has TRBV7-6 and TRBJ2-5, with 7 bases lining up with TRBD1. CDR1 and CDR2 (germline): SGHVS, FNYEAQ. This CDR3 contains 15 residues. V dropped 7 bases and J dropped 3; count of bases not matched to a gene: 11. For the CDR3, the DNA is TGTGCCAGCACCGACACCGGGACAGCTAAAGAGACCCAGTACTTC. The encoded protein is CASTDTGTAKETQYF.

V gene TRBV20-1 combines with J gene TRBJ2-7; the match to TRBD1 covers 9 bases. CDR1 and CDR2 (germline): DFQATT, SNEGSKA (reference sequence). Unmatched junction bases numbered 5, after V lost 6 bases and J lost 2 bases. This CDR3 has 13 amino acids. The CDR3 reads CSAQDRGTYEQYF. The CDR3 region has the DNA TGCAGTGCACAAGACAGGGGGACCTACGAGCAGTACTTC.